This record covers a single T cell receptor (beta chain). Germline-derived CDR1 and CDR2 are LNHNV and YYDKDF (reference sequence). The CDR3 is made up of 14 amino acids. Trimming left V 5 bases short and J 2 bases short, with 12 bases between. Only in-frame clones appear in the TCRdb table, and some are missing; sequencing was by immunoSEQ multiplex PCR. The sample holds about 190,000 clones, approximately 92% seen once. The data were taken from a study of T cell responses to AZD1222 COVID-19 vaccine. Sequencing used peripheral blood, obtained on day 0 of AZD1222 vaccination. The sequence was collected from an adult in good health. V is TRBV15 and J is TRBJ1-1, with D possibly TRBD1 on 6 matching bases. In DNA form, the CDR3 reads TGTGCCACCAGCTCCGGGACACCCAACACTGAAGCTTTCTTT. Its protein product is CATSSGTPNTEAFF.